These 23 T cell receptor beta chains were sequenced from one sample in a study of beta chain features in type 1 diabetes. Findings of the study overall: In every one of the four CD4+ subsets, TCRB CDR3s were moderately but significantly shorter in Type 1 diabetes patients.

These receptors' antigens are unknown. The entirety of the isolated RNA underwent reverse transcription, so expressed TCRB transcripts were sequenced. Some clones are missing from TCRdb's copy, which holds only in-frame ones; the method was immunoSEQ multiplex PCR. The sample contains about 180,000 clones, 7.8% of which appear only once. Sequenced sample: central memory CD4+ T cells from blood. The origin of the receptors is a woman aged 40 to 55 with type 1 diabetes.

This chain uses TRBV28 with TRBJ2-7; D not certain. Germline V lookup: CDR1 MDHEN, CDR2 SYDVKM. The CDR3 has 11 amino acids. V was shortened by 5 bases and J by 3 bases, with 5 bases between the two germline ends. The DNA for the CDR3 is TGTGCCAGCAGTCGCGACTACGAGCAGTACTTC. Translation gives CASSRDYEQYF. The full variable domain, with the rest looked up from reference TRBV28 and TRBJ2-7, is DVKVTQSSRYLVKRTGEKVFLECVQDMDHENMFWYRQDPGLGLRLIYFSYDVKMKEKGDIPEGYSVSREKKERFSLILESASTNQTSMYLCASSRDYEQYFGPGTRLTVT.

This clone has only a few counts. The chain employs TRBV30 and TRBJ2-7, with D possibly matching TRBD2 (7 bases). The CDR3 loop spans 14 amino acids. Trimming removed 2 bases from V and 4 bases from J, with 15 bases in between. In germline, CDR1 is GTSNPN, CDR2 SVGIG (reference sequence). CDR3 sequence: CAWSRTAGAYEQYF. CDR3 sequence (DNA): TGTGCCTGGAGTCGGACCGCGGGGGCTTACGAGCAGTACTTC.

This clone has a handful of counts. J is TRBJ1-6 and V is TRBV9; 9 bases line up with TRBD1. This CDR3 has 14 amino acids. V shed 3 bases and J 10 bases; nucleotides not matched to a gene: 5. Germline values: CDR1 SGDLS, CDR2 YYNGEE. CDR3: CASSATGGNSPLHF. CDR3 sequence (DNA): TGTGCCAGCAGCGCAACAGGGGGCAACTCACCCCTCCACTTT.

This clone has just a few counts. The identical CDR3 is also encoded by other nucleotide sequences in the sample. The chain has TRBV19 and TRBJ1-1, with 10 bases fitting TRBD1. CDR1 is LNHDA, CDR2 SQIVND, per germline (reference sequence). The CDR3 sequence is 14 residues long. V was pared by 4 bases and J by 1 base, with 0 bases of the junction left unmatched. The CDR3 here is CASSRQGANTEAFF. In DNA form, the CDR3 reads TGTGCCAGTAGTAGACAGGGGGCGAACACTGAAGCTTTCTTT.

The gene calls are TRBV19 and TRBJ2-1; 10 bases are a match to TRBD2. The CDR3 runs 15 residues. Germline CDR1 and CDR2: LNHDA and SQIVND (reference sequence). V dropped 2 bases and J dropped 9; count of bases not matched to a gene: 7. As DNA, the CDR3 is TGTGCCAGTAGTATACGGCCTAGCGGGAGTACTGAGCAGTTCTTC. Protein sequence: CASSIRPSGSTEQFF.

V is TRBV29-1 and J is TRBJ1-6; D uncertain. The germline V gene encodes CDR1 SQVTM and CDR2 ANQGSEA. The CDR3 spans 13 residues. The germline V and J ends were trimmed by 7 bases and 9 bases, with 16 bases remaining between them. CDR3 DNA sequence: TGCAGCGCCCGGAGGGAGGAAGGTTCACCCCTCCACTTT. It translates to CSARREEGSPLHF.

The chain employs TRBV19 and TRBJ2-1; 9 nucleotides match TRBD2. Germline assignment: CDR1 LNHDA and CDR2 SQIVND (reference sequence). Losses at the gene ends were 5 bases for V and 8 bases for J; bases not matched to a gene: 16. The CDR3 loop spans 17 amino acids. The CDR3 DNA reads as TGTGCCAGTAGTGACCCCCTAGCGGGGTCTCGGGACTATGAGCAGTTCTTC. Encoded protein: CASSDPLAGSRDYEQFF. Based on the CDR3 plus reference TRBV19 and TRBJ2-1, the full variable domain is DGGITQSPKYLFRKEGQNVTLSCEQNLNHDAMYWYRQDPGQGLRLIYYSQIVNDFQKGDIAEGYSVSREKKESFPLTVTSAQKNPTAFYLCASSDPLAGSRDYEQFFGPGTRLTVL.

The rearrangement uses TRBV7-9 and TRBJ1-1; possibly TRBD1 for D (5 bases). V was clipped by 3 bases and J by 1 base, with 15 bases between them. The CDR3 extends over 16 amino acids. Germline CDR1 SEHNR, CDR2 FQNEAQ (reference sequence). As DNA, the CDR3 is TGTGCCAGCAGCTTGGGATGGGGCGGGGGGAACACTGAAGCTTTCTTT. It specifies CASSLGWGGGNTEAFF.

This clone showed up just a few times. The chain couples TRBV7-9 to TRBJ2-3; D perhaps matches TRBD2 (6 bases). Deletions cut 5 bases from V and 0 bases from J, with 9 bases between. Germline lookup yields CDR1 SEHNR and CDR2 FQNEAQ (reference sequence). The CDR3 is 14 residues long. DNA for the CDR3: TGTGCCAGCAGCCGGAGCGGGAGCACAGATACGCAGTATTTT. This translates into CASSRSGSTDTQYF.

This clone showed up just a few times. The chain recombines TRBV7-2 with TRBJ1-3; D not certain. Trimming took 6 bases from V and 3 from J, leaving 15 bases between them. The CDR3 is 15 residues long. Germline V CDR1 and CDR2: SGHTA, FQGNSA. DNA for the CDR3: TGTGCCAGCAGTGAGACGGGAGGAGATGGAAACACCATATATTTT. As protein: CASSETGGDGNTIYF.

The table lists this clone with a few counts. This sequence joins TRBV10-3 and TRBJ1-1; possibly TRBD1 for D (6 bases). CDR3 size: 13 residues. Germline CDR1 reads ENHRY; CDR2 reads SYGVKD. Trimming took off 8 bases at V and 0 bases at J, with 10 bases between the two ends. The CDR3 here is CAIGTTLNTEAFF. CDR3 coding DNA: TGTGCCATCGGGACAACTCTGAACACTGAAGCTTTCTTT.

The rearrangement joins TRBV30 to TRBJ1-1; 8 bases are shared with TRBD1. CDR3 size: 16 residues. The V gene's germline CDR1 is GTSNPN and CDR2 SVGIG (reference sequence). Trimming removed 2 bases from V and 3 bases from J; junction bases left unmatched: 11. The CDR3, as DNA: TGTGCCTGGAGTCCGGACAGGGCGTTTGTTGACACTGAAGCTTTCTTT. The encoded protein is CAWSPDRAFVDTEAFF.

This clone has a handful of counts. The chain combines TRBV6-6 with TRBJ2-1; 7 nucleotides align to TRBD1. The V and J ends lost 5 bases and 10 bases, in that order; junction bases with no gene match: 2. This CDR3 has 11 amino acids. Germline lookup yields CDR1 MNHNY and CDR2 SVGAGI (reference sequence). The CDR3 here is CASSRQGEQFF. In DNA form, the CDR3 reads TGTGCCAGCAGTCGACAGGGCGAGCAGTTCTTC.

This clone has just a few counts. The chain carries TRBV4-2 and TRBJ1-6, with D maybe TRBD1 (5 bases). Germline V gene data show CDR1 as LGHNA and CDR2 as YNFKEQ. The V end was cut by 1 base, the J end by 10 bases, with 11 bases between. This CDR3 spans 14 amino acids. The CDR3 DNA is TGTGCCAGCAGCCAAGTGGGAGGGGAGTCACCCCTCCACTTT. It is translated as CASSQVGGESPLHF.

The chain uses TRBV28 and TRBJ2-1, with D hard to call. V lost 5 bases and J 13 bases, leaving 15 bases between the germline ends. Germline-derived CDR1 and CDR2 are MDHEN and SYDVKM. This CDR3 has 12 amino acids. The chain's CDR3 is CASSPTTRVQFF. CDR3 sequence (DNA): TGTGCCAGCAGTCCTACGACAAGAGTCCAGTTCTTC. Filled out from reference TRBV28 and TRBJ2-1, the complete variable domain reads DVKVTQSSRYLVKRTGEKVFLECVQDMDHENMFWYRQDPGLGLRLIYFSYDVKMKEKGDIPEGYSVSREKKERFSLILESASTNQTSMYLCASSPTTRVQFFGPGTRLTVL.

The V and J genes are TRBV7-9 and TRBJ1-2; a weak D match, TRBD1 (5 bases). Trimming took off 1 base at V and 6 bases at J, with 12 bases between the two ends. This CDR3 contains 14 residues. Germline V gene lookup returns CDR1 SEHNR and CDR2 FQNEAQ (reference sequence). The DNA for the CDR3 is TGTGCCAGCAGCTTAGAGGGGAGGTTGGATGGCTACACCTTC. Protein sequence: CASSLEGRLDGYTF.

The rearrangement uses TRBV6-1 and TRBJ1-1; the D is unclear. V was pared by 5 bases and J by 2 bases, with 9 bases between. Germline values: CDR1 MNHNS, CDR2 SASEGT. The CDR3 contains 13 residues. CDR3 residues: CASSPEPNTEAFF. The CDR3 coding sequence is TGTGCCAGCAGTCCGGAGCCAAACACTGAAGCTTTCTTT.

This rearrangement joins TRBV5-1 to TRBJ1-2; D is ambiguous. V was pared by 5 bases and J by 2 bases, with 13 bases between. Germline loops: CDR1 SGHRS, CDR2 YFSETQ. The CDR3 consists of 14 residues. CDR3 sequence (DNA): TGCGCCAGCAGATCCGGACTGGGGAACTATGGCTACACCTTC. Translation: CASRSGLGNYGYTF.

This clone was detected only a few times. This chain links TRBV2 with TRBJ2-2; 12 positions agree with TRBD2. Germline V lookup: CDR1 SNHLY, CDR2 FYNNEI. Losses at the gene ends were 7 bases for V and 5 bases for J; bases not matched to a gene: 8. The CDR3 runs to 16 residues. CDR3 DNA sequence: TGTGCCAGCAACTTAGGACTAGCGGGATTGACCGGGGAGCTGTTTTTT. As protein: CASNLGLAGLTGELFF.

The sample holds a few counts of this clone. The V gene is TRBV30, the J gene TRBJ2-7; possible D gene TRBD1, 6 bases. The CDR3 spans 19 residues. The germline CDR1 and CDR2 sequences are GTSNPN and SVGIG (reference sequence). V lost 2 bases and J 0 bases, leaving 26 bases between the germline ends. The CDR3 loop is CAWSLFQERGRRASYEQYF. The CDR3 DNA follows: TGTGCCTGGAGTCTTTTCCAAGAAAGGGGGAGAAGAGCCTCCTACGAGCAGTACTTC.

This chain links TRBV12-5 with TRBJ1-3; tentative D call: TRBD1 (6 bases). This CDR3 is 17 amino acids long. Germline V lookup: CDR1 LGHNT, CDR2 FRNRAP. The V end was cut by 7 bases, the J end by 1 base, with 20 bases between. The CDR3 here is CASAEGKGVQSGNTIYF. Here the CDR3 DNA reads TGTGCTAGTGCCGAGGGGAAGGGGGTTCAGTCTGGAAACACCATATATTTT.

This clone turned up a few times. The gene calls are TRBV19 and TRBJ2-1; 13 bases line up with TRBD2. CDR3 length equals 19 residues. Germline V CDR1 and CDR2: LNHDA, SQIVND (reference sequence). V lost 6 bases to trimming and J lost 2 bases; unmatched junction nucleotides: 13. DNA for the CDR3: TGTGCCAGTAGGATCGCCGGGACTAGCGGGGTCGGGCCCTACAATGAGCAGTTCTTC. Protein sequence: CASRIAGTSGVGPYNEQFF. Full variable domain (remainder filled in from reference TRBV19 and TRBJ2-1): DGGITQSPKYLFRKEGQNVTLSCEQNLNHDAMYWYRQDPGQGLRLIYYSQIVNDFQKGDIAEGYSVSREKKESFPLTVTSAQKNPTAFYLCASRIAGTSGVGPYNEQFFGPGTRLTVL.

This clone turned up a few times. This chain's CDR3 is CASSPQEVKFF. In nucleotides, the CDR3 is TGTGCCAGCAGCCCGCAGGAGGTTAAGTTCTTC. The chain recombines TRBV7-9 with TRBJ2-1; a possible D gene is TRBD2 (5 bases). CDR3 length: 11 residues. The V gene's germline CDR1 is SEHNR and CDR2 FQNEAQ (reference sequence). The ends were cut back, 5 bases at V and 14 bases at J, with 13 bases in the middle.